These 7 T cell receptor beta chains were all obtained from the same sample, sequenced in a study of human T cells and chemical hapten exposure. Each CDR3 protein is one row after TCRdb ran MiXCR on the 5' RACE reads. Of 150,000 or so distinct CDR3 sequences detected, 3.5% to 5% appear once; the ten largest clones hold approximately 1.3%. Unfractionated whole blood served as the source for total RNA extraction. These receptors all stem from a female donor in good health.

The sample holds many counts of this clonotype. V gene TRBV24-1 combines with J gene TRBJ2-1, with 10 bases identical to TRBD1. The V and J ends lost 7 bases and 7 bases, in that order; junction bases with no gene match: 9. Looked up from germline, CDR1 is KGHDR and CDR2 is SFDVKD. This CDR3 comprises 15 residues. DNA for the CDR3: TGTGCCACCAGACCGACAGGGGGCGCAGGTAATGAGCAGTTCTTC. It is translated as CATRPTGGAGNEQFF.

This chain joins TRBV5-1 and TRBJ2-2; D is tentatively TRBD1 or TRBD2 (5 bases each). Germline-derived CDR1 and CDR2 are SGHRS and YFSETQ. There are 17 residues in the CDR3. V was trimmed by 4 bases and J by 4 bases, leaving 20 bases between them. CDR3 coding DNA: TGCGCCAGCAGCGGACGGGGTAGGGATGGGGCCACCGGGGAGCTGTTTTTT. Encoded protein: CASSGRGRDGATGELFF.

This clonotype was found many times. The rearrangement links TRBV6-5 to TRBJ1-5, with D possibly TRBD1 on 5 matching bases. The V end lost 4 bases, the J end lost 15 bases, and 19 bases lay between the germline ends. CDR3 length equals 13 residues. Germline CDR1 is MNHEY and CDR2 is SVGAGI. CDR3 sequence (DNA): TGTGCCAGCAGTTTGACCGGGACCTCTTTTCGGCATTTT. Translating it yields CASSLTGTSFRHF.

This clonotype has a count of ten or more. The chain uses TRBV7-6 and TRBJ2-5; D remains ambiguous. V dropped 4 bases and J dropped 1 base, with 10 bases sitting between them. Germline V lookup: CDR1 SGHVS, CDR2 FNYEAQ. There are 14 residues in the CDR3. The CDR3 reads CASSSPASQETQYF. CDR3 DNA sequence: TGTGCCAGCAGCTCCCCCGCATCCCAAGAGACCCAGTACTTC.

The chain joins TRBV6-5 to TRBJ2-5; D may be TRBD2 (5 bases). V lost 0 bases and J lost 1, with 9 bases in between. The CDR3 totals 15 residues. Germline CDR1 reads MNHEY; CDR2 reads SVGAGI. The CDR3 reads CASSYSIEGQETQYF. The CDR3 DNA sequence: TGTGCCAGCAGTTACTCGATCGAGGGCCAAGAGACCCAGTACTTC.

This clonotype was observed many times. The chain employs TRBV7-9 and TRBJ1-1, with D perhaps matching TRBD1 (6 bases). The CDR3 has 15 amino acids. The germline V gene has CDR1 SEHNR and CDR2 FQNEAQ (reference sequence). The V and J ends lost 6 bases and 2 bases respectively, with 16 bases between them. CDR3 in DNA: TGTGCCAGCAGGTTTCACACAGGGACTAACACTGAAGCTTTCTTT. Translating it yields CASRFHTGTNTEAFF.

This clonotype was seen repeatedly, ten times or more. The chain has TRBV10-3 and TRBJ2-5, with 10 nucleotides matching TRBD1. In germline, CDR1 is ENHRY, CDR2 SYGVKD. The CDR3 runs 16 residues. V shed 6 bases and J 1 base; nucleotides not matched to a gene: 8. Written as DNA, the CDR3 is TGTGCCATCAGCCAACGGACAGGGGGTGCCCAAGAGACCCAGTACTTC. Translating gives CAISQRTGGAQETQYF.